This passage covers 32 T cell receptor beta chains from one sample sequenced in a study of cytomegalovirus exposure and HLA in healthy donors. Profiled with immunoSEQ multiplex PCR; TCRdb holds only in-frame clones, not every one. The sample consists of under 250,000 clones, about 90% of them appearing once. The sequenced sample consisted of PBMCs. The receptors come from a man younger than 30 in good health and CMV-seropositive.

This clone was observed a single time. The chain couples TRBV2 to TRBJ2-7; D may be TRBD1 (5 bases). V gave up 6 bases and J gave up 0 bases, with 18 bases separating them. The CDR3 is 16 amino acids. Per germline, CDR1 SNHLY and CDR2 FYNNEI. CDR3 coding DNA: TGTGCCAGCAGGGGGCCCGGCAGGTCCTCCTCCTACGAGCAGTACTTC. Residues: CASRGPGRSSSYEQYF.

The chain carries TRBV6-5 and TRBJ2-1, with D perhaps matching TRBD2 (5 bases). The CDR3 contains 12 residues. V lost 5 bases and J 4 bases, leaving 6 bases between the germline ends. Germline V gene sequence: CDR1 MNHEY, CDR2 SVGAGI. The CDR3 loop reads CASSEGYNEQFF. In nucleotides, the CDR3 is TGTGCCAGCAGTGAGGGATACAATGAGCAGTTCTTC.

This chain joins TRBV6-6 and TRBJ1-1, with TRBD1 matching 8 bases. The junction had 9 bases not matched to a gene; V was cut back by 2 bases and J by 4 bases. There are 16 residues in the CDR3. Germline CDR1 reads MNHNY; CDR2 reads SVGAGI (reference sequence). The CDR3 DNA is TGTGCCAGCAGTTACGAAAAACTGGGACAGGTCACTGAAGCTTTCTTT. Its translation: CASSYEKLGQVTEAFF.

The genes are TRBV6-1 and TRBJ2-1; D is perhaps TRBD2 (6 bases). The CDR3 contains 10 residues. The V end lost 8 bases, the J end lost 10 bases, and 9 bases lay between the germline ends. CDR1 MNHNS and CDR2 SASEGT come from the germline V gene. In nucleotides, the CDR3 is TGTGCCAGCGGAGGGTACGAGCAGTTCTTC. The encoded protein is CASGGYEQFF.

The rearrangement links TRBV6-6 to TRBJ2-5; possibly TRBD1 for D (6 bases). The germline V gene has CDR1 MNHNY and CDR2 SVGAGI (reference sequence). Deletions cut 0 bases from V and 9 bases from J, with 14 bases between. The CDR3 has 14 residues. The CDR3 DNA sequence: TGTGCCAGCAGTTACTCGAATGGGGGCAGGGCCCAGTACTTC. The encoded protein is CASSYSNGGRAQYF.

The chain has TRBV28 and TRBJ2-7; D ambiguous. The germline CDR1 and CDR2 sequences are MDHEN and SYDVKM. Trimming shortened V by 8 bases and J by 5 bases, and 7 bases separated the two germline ends. The length of the CDR3 is 10 residues. The DNA for the CDR3 is TGTGCCAGCTCGAATCACGAGCAGTACTTC. Its translation: CASSNHEQYF.

This chain joins TRBV7-3 and TRBJ2-1, with 16 bases that match TRBD2. Germline CDR1 reads SGHTA; CDR2 reads FQGTGA. Trimming removed 5 bases from V and 10 bases from J; junction bases left unmatched: 5. The CDR3 contains 15 residues. CDR3 in amino acids: CASSPAGLAGGEQFF. The CDR3, as DNA: TGTGCCAGCAGCCCGGCGGGACTAGCGGGAGGGGAGCAGTTCTTC.

In its sample, this clone was seen a few times. V and J are TRBV7-9 and TRBJ1-3; D possibly corresponds to TRBD1 (5 bases). The CDR3 extends over 14 amino acids. V was shortened by 5 bases and J by 2 bases, with 10 bases between the two germline ends. Germline lookup yields CDR1 SEHNR and CDR2 FQNEAQ (reference sequence). CDR3 in DNA: TGTGCCAGCAGCACGACAGAACCTGGAAACACCATATATTTT. Amino acids: CASSTTEPGNTIYF.

The sample holds many counts of this clone. The chain employs TRBV7-8 and TRBJ1-2, with D possibly matching TRBD1 (5 bases). CDR3 length equals 15 residues. Trimming cost V 2 bases and J 4 bases, with 14 bases left between them. Germline V gives CDR1 SGHVS, CDR2 FQNEAQ. The chain's CDR3 is CASSLRSGNTYGYTF. The CDR3 DNA is TGTGCCAGCAGCTTACGGTCAGGGAACACCTATGGCTACACCTTC.

This chain connects TRBV4-1 to TRBJ2-7; D is ambiguous. This CDR3 has 18 amino acids. The germline gives CDR1 MGHRA, CDR2 YSYEKL. The V gene lost 0 bases and the J gene lost 3 bases, with 21 bases spanning the gap. The CDR3 sequence: CASSQERPTHTTHYEQYF. The CDR3, as DNA: TGCGCCAGCAGCCAAGAAAGACCGACACATACGACGCACTACGAGCAGTACTTC.

The gene calls are TRBV7-9 and TRBJ1-4; 8 nucleotides agree with TRBD1. Trimming took 5 bases from V and 13 from J; bases not matched to a gene: 12. CDR3 length: 14 amino acids. In germline, CDR1 is SEHNR, CDR2 FQNEAQ (reference sequence). The CDR3 loop is CASSPGQVVHGLFF. Here the CDR3 DNA reads TGTGCCAGCAGCCCGGGACAGGTGGTGCACGGACTGTTTTTT.

The CDR3 loop is CASSEPNSNQPQHF. DNA of the CDR3: TGTGCCAGCAGCGAACCGAATAGCAATCAGCCCCAGCATTTT. V usage is TRBV9 and J usage is TRBJ1-5; no clear D. The CDR3 has 14 residues. Germline lookup yields CDR1 SGDLS and CDR2 YYNGEE. V shed 3 bases and J shed 0 bases, with 7 bases lying between them.

The chain couples TRBV5-1 to TRBJ2-3, with 7 bases fitting TRBD2. V lost 0 bases and J lost 5; bases outside the gene matches: 9. Looked up from germline, CDR1 is SGHRS and CDR2 is YFSETQ. This CDR3 contains 16 residues. For the CDR3, the DNA is TGCGCCAGCAGCTTGGGTCTGGCGGGAGACAGAGATACGCAGTATTTT. As protein: CASSLGLAGDRDTQYF.

This clone appeared a few times. The chain carries TRBV5-6 and TRBJ2-7; no firm D call. V was clipped by 4 bases and J by 3 bases, with 8 bases between them. Per germline, CDR1 SGHDT and CDR2 YYEEEE. The CDR3 extends over 12 amino acids. The CDR3 coding sequence is TGTGCCAGCAGCGGGCAGGACTACGAGCAGTACTTC. Translating it yields CASSGQDYEQYF.

This clone has a handful of counts. This chain links TRBV10-2 with TRBJ2-3; 8 nucleotides agree with TRBD2. V shed 3 bases and J 4 bases; nucleotides not matched to a gene: 9. The CDR3 has 16 residues. CDR1 and CDR2 (germline): WSHSY, SAAADI. CDR3 coding DNA: TGCGCCAGCAGTGATCCTAGCGGGCTAGGCCCAGATACGCAGTATTTT. Amino acids: CASSDPSGLGPDTQYF.

The chain has TRBV28 and TRBJ1-3; 7 bases align to TRBD1. The CDR3 is 14 amino acids. Germline-derived CDR1 and CDR2 are MDHEN and SYDVKM. V shed 8 bases and J 0 bases; nucleotides not matched to a gene: 4. This CDR3 reads CASRQGSSGNTIYF. CDR3 coding DNA: TGTGCCAGCCGACAGGGAAGCTCTGGAAACACCATATATTTT.

The chain employs TRBV5-1 and TRBJ2-7, with D possibly TRBD1 on 6 matching bases. The CDR3 is 14 amino acids. In germline, CDR1 is SGHRS, CDR2 YFSETQ. Trimming shortened V by 0 bases and J by 4 bases, and 11 bases separated the two germline ends. The CDR3 nucleotides are TGCGCCAGCAGCTTGGCAGGGGCTCTGTACGAGCAGTACTTC. The encoded protein is CASSLAGALYEQYF.

This chain uses TRBV30 with TRBJ1-1; TRBD1 might be the D (6 bases). V lost 2 bases and J lost 1, with 14 bases in between. This CDR3 has 15 amino acids. Germline CDR1 and CDR2: GTSNPN and SVGIG (reference sequence). CDR3 nucleotides: TGTGCCTGGAGTCCCCATCAGGGGCGGAACACTGAAGCTTTCTTT. Protein product: CAWSPHQGRNTEAFF.

The gene calls are TRBV28 and TRBJ2-7; 8 bases align to TRBD2. This CDR3 spans 15 amino acids. Per the germline V gene, CDR1 is MDHEN and CDR2 is SYDVKM. V shed 5 bases, J shed 4 bases, and the junction held 10 bases outside the gene matches. The CDR3 region is CASSKPGLGDYEQYF. CDR3 nucleotide sequence: TGTGCCAGCAGTAAGCCGGGACTAGGGGATTACGAGCAGTACTTC.

The chain joins TRBV7-9 to TRBJ2-2; D call uncertain. Germline assignment: CDR1 SEHNR and CDR2 FQNEAQ (reference sequence). V lost 0 bases to trimming and J lost 7 bases, with 9 bases between them. CDR3 length: 14 residues. The CDR3, as DNA: TGTGCCAGCAGCTTAGCGCTTGGAGACGGGGAGCTGTTTTTT. Amino acid sequence: CASSLALGDGELFF.

In its sample, this clone was seen once. The chain links TRBV7-2 to TRBJ1-1, with unresolved D. The CDR3 totals 15 residues. The V gene lost 6 bases and the J gene lost 0 bases, with 14 bases spanning the gap. Germline CDR1 is SGHTA and CDR2 is FQGNSA. As DNA, the CDR3 is TGTGCCAGCAGAATCACGACACGACTGAACACTGAAGCTTTCTTT. Protein sequence: CASRITTRLNTEAFF.

CDR3 sequence (DNA): TGTGCCAGCAGCGGCGGGGAGGGGATGAACACTGAAGCTTTCTTT. It translates to CASSGGEGMNTEAFF. This chain joins TRBV9 and TRBJ1-1; TRBD1 is a possible D gene (5 bases). CDR3 length equals 15 residues. V lost 3 bases and J lost 0, with 12 bases in between. Per germline, CDR1 SGDLS and CDR2 YYNGEE.

With respect to this clone: Other nucleotide sequences from this sample produce the same CDR3. J is TRBJ2-2 and V is TRBV28; no definite D call. This CDR3 comprises 12 residues. Germline assignment: CDR1 MDHEN and CDR2 SYDVKM. Trimming stripped 6 bases from V and 1 base from J, with 3 bases between. The CDR3 bases are TGTGCCAGCAGATTGAACACCGGGGAGCTGTTTTTT. Translating it yields CASRLNTGELFF.

V gene TRBV27 combines with J gene TRBJ2-1; TRBD1 matches 8 bases. Germline lookup yields CDR1 MNHEY and CDR2 SMNVEV (reference sequence). Losses at the gene ends were 5 bases for V and 3 bases for J; bases not matched to a gene: 6. The CDR3 loop spans 15 amino acids. The CDR3 DNA reads as TGTGCCAGCAGTCCCCGGACAGGGTACTACAATGAGCAGTTCTTC. Encoded protein: CASSPRTGYYNEQFF.

This chain connects TRBV6-1 to TRBJ2-7; no reliable D call. With 5 bases removed from V and 4 bases from J, the gap between germline ends came to 12 bases. The CDR3 sequence is 13 residues long. CDR1 MNHNS and CDR2 SASEGT come from the germline V gene. This chain's CDR3 is CASSIHWGYEQYF. CDR3 in DNA: TGTGCCAGCAGTATCCATTGGGGTTACGAGCAGTACTTC.

The chain uses TRBV9 and TRBJ2-2, with 7 positions matching TRBD2. The germline V gene has CDR1 SGDLS and CDR2 YYNGEE. This CDR3 has 15 residues. V shed 4 bases, J shed 7 bases, and the junction held 10 bases outside the gene matches. The CDR3 spells CASSPRGAGDGELFF. In DNA form, the CDR3 reads TGTGCCAGCAGCCCGAGGGGCGCGGGGGACGGGGAGCTGTTTTTT.

This clone was seen more than once but under ten times. This rearrangement joins TRBV28 to TRBJ1-5; tentative D call: TRBD1 (5 bases). V dropped 7 bases and J dropped 0 bases, with 13 bases sitting between them. The germline gives CDR1 MDHEN, CDR2 SYDVKM. This CDR3 region has 15 residues. CDR3 in amino acids: CASIRASDSNQPQHF. The CDR3 nucleotides are TGTGCCAGCATCAGGGCCTCAGATAGCAATCAGCCCCAGCATTTT. Looking up the rest from reference TRBV28 and TRBJ1-5 gives the full variable domain: DVKVTQSSRYLVKRTGEKVFLECVQDMDHENMFWYRQDPGLGLRLIYFSYDVKMKEKGDIPEGYSVSREKKERFSLILESASTNQTSMYLCASIRASDSNQPQHFGDGTRLSIL.

This clone was detected once. The chain couples TRBV5-1 to TRBJ2-7; TRBD1 agrees at 8 bases. The CDR3 is 16 residues long. V lost 1 base, J lost 4 bases, and 10 bases stayed unmatched. The V gene's germline CDR1 is SGHRS and CDR2 YFSETQ. CDR3 coding DNA: TGCGCCAGCAGCTTGAGCAGACAGGGGCAACCGTACGAGCAGTACTTC. The encoded protein is CASSLSRQGQPYEQYF. The variable domain in full, completed from reference TRBV5-1 and TRBJ2-7, reads KAGVTQTPRYLIKTRGQQVTLSCSPISGHRSVSWYQQTPGQGLQFLFEYFSETQRNKGNFPGRFSGRQFSNSRSEMNVSTLELGDSALYLCASSLSRQGQPYEQYFGPGTRLTVT.

The V gene is TRBV2, the J gene TRBJ1-5; D is ambiguous. Trimming pared 6 bases from V and 0 bases from J, leaving 9 bases between. This CDR3 region has 14 residues. Per the germline V gene, CDR1 is SNHLY and CDR2 is FYNNEI. The CDR3 bases are TGTGCCAGCAGCCTAAAGCATAGCAATCAGCCCCAGCATTTT. It encodes CASSLKHSNQPQHF.

This chain links TRBV7-9 with TRBJ1-1; unclear D gene. Germline lookup yields CDR1 SEHNR and CDR2 FQNEAQ (reference sequence). The V gene lost 2 bases and the J gene lost 0 bases, with 7 bases spanning the gap. CDR3 length equals 14 residues. CDR3 bases: TGTGCCAGCAGCTTACTGGTTATGAACACTGAAGCTTTCTTT. Its translation is CASSLLVMNTEAFF.

The J gene is TRBJ2-7, the V gene TRBV18; perhaps TRBD2 as D (6 bases). This CDR3 spans 17 amino acids. Germline lookup yields CDR1 KGHSH and CDR2 LQKENI. V shed 5 bases and J shed 8 bases, with 28 bases lying between them. In nucleotides, the CDR3 is TGTGCCAGCTCAGCTTCGGGAGCGGAACTGATTCCTACGCAGCAGTACTTC. Its translation: CASSASGAELIPTQQYF.

The CDR3 region has the DNA TGTGCCAGCAGCCAGGGAGGGGGTTCGGGTCAGCCCCAGCATTTT. Translated: CASSQGGGSGQPQHF. The rearrangement links TRBV7-2 to TRBJ1-5, with a possible D match to TRBD1 (6 bases). V lost 5 bases and J lost 6, with 17 bases in between. The CDR3 has 15 amino acids. Per the germline V gene, CDR1 is SGHTA and CDR2 is FQGNSA.